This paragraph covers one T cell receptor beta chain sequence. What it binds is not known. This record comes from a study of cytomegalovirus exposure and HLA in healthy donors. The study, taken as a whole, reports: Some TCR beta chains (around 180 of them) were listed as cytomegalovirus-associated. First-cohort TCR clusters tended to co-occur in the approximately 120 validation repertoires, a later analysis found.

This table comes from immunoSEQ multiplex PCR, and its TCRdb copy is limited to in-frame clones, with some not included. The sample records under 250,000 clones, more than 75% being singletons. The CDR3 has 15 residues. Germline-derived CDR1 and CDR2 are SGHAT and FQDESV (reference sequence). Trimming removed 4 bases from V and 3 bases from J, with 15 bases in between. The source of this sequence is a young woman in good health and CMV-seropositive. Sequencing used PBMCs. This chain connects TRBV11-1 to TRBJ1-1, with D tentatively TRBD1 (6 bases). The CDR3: CASSSRTGWDTEAFF. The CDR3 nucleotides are TGTGCCAGCAGCTCAAGAACAGGGTGGGACACTGAAGCTTTCTTT.